Listed below are T cell receptor beta chains from one sample, sequenced in a study of blood T cell repertoires in COVID-19. Assay: immunoSEQ multiplex PCR; the TCRdb copy retains only in-frame clones and omits some. Here the sample spans 270,000 or so clones, around 88% being singletons. Sequencing was done on a sample of peripheral blood. The source of these receptors is a man aged 40-50 years with acute or convalescent COVID-19. Both conserved end residues are part of each CDR3. The D gene is left open where the match is weak. Clone size is given for some rows only: seen once, a few or many times, or a class if the clone is expanded.

J gene: TRBJ2-3
D gene: NA
V gene: TRBV4-2
clone size: NA
CDR3 protein: CASSQDGLRLEISSTDTQYF
CDR3 DNA: TGTGCCAGCAGCCAAGACGGCTTGAGACTAGAAATATCTAGCACAGATACGCAGTATTTT

J gene: TRBJ2-2
D gene: TRBD2
V gene: TRBV9
clone size: NA
CDR3 protein: CASSRGDGGGAAGELFF
CDR3 DNA: TGTGCCAGCAGCCGCGGGGATGGCGGGGGGGCCGCCGGGGAGCTGTTTTTT

J gene: TRBJ1-2
D gene: NA
V gene: TRBV29-1
clone size: NA
CDR3 protein: CSVEGPHWEGGYTF
CDR3 DNA: TGCAGCGTTGAAGGGCCCCATTGGGAGGGGGGCTACACCTTC

J gene: TRBJ1-1
D gene: TRBD1
V gene: TRBV6-1
clone size: NA
CDR3 protein: CASSEQGDTEAFF
CDR3 DNA: TGTGCCAGCAGTGAGCAGGGGGACACTGAAGCTTTCTTT

J gene: TRBJ1-1
D gene: TRBD1
V gene: TRBV3-1/TRBV3-2
clone size: NA
CDR3 protein: CASSQDMNRGTEAFF
CDR3 DNA: TGTGCCAGCAGCCAAGATATGAACAGGGGCACTGAAGCTTTCTTT

J gene: TRBJ1-3
D gene: NA
V gene: TRBV7-8
clone size: once
CDR3 protein: CASSLNPRNSGNTIYF
CDR3 DNA: TGTGCCAGCAGCTTAAATCCGCGGAACTCTGGAAACACCATATATTTT

J gene: TRBJ1-1
D gene: TRBD1
V gene: TRBV5-1
clone size: once
CDR3 protein: CASSEGQGVKAFF
CDR3 DNA: TGCGCCAGCAGCGAGGGACAGGGGGTTAAAGCTTTCTTT

J gene: TRBJ1-1
D gene: NA
V gene: TRBV5-4
clone size: NA
CDR3 protein: CASSLRVNTEAFF
CDR3 DNA: TGTGCCAGCAGCCTCAGGGTTAACACTGAAGCTTTCTTT

J gene: TRBJ2-1
D gene: NA
V gene: TRBV19
clone size: once
CDR3 protein: CASSMGSTYNEQFF
CDR3 DNA: TGTGCCAGTAGTATGGGCAGCACCTACAATGAGCAGTTCTTC

J gene: TRBJ2-3
D gene: NA
V gene: TRBV20-1
clone size: NA
CDR3 protein: CSASPSTDTQYF
CDR3 DNA: TGCAGTGCTAGTCCCTCCACAGATACGCAGTATTTT

J gene: TRBJ2-1
D gene: NA
V gene: TRBV12-1
clone size: NA
CDR3 protein: CASSFRRTDPGHEQFF
CDR3 DNA: TGTGCCAGCAGCTTTAGACGGACAGATCCCGGCCATGAGCAGTTCTTC

J gene: TRBJ1-1
D gene: TRBD1
V gene: TRBV3-1/TRBV3-2
clone size: NA
CDR3 protein: CASSPNPGQGAGATEAFF
CDR3 DNA: TGTGCCAGCAGCCCCAATCCGGGACAGGGGGCCGGTGCTACTGAAGCTTTCTTT

J gene: TRBJ1-4
D gene: NA
V gene: TRBV5-1
clone size: NA
CDR3 protein: CASSPAGRREKLFF
CDR3 DNA: TGCGCCAGCAGCCCGGCCGGGAGAAGAGAAAAACTGTTTTTT

J gene: TRBJ1-2
D gene: NA
V gene: TRBV18
clone size: NA
CDR3 protein: CASATLGTGGYGYTF
CDR3 DNA: TGTGCCAGCGCTACCCTGGGGACGGGGGGCTATGGCTACACCTTC

J gene: TRBJ2-2
D gene: TRBD2
V gene: TRBV5-1
clone size: NA
CDR3 protein: CASSLSGGLAGELFF
CDR3 DNA: TGCGCCAGCAGCTTGTCGGGAGGTCTCGCCGGGGAGCTGTTTTTT

J gene: TRBJ1-6
D gene: NA
V gene: TRBV5-1
clone size: NA
CDR3 protein: CASSVVVDSPLHF
CDR3 DNA: TGCGCCAGCAGCGTGGTTGTCGATTCACCCCTCCACTTT

J gene: TRBJ2-2
D gene: NA
V gene: TRBV6-5
clone size: NA
CDR3 protein: CASATGPNTGELFF
CDR3 DNA: TGTGCCAGCGCAACTGGGCCGAACACCGGGGAGCTGTTTTTT

J gene: TRBJ2-7
D gene: TRBD1
V gene: TRBV10-3
clone size: NA
CDR3 protein: CAISAPDRGSYEQYF
CDR3 DNA: TGTGCCATCAGTGCCCCCGACAGGGGTTCTTACGAGCAGTACTTC

J gene: TRBJ2-7
D gene: TRBD1
V gene: TRBV11-2
clone size: NA
CDR3 protein: CASSLESGTVSYEQYF
CDR3 DNA: TGTGCCAGCAGCTTAGAGTCCGGGACAGTGTCCTACGAGCAGTACTTC

J gene: TRBJ1-4
D gene: NA
V gene: TRBV6-5
clone size: NA
CDR3 protein: CASGLYGSSEKLFF
CDR3 DNA: TGTGCCAGCGGACTATACGGGTCCAGTGAAAAACTGTTTTTT

J gene: TRBJ1-4
D gene: TRBD1
V gene: TRBV27
clone size: NA
CDR3 protein: CASSPIQGRSEKLFF
CDR3 DNA: TGTGCCAGCAGTCCGATACAGGGGAGGAGTGAAAAACTGTTTTTT

J gene: TRBJ2-3
D gene: TRBD2
V gene: TRBV12-5
clone size: few
CDR3 protein: CASGSSGTDTQYF
CDR3 DNA: TGTGCTAGTGGTTCTAGCGGGACAGATACGCAGTATTTT

J gene: TRBJ2-7
D gene: TRBD2
V gene: TRBV4-1
clone size: NA
CDR3 protein: CASSPGGTVSYEQYF
CDR3 DNA: TGCGCCAGCAGCCCGGGGGGGACCGTCTCCTACGAGCAGTACTTC

J gene: TRBJ2-1
D gene: TRBD1
V gene: TRBV2
clone size: NA
CDR3 protein: CASALRGRVNEQFF
CDR3 DNA: TGTGCCAGCGCACTCAGGGGGCGCGTCAATGAGCAGTTCTTC

J gene: TRBJ1-2
D gene: TRBD1
V gene: TRBV18
clone size: NA
CDR3 protein: CASSGTGGIGYTF
CDR3 DNA: TGTGCCAGCTCAGGAACAGGGGGCATTGGCTACACCTTC

J gene: TRBJ1-5
D gene: NA
V gene: TRBV28
clone size: NA
CDR3 protein: CASSLPSPYQPQHF
CDR3 DNA: TGTGCCAGCAGTTTACCCAGTCCCTATCAGCCCCAGCATTTT

J gene: TRBJ1-2
D gene: NA
V gene: TRBV6-6
clone size: NA
CDR3 protein: CASSYSPSAANYGYTF
CDR3 DNA: TGTGCCAGCAGTTACTCCCCCTCCGCAGCTAACTATGGCTACACCTTC

J gene: TRBJ2-1
D gene: TRBD1
V gene: TRBV5-1
clone size: NA
CDR3 protein: CASSQGQGAFGEQFF
CDR3 DNA: TGCGCCAGCAGCCAGGGACAGGGGGCTTTTGGTGAGCAGTTCTTC

J gene: TRBJ2-3
D gene: NA
V gene: TRBV24-1
clone size: NA
CDR3 protein: CATSAQGIEYF
CDR3 DNA: TGTGCCACCAGTGCTCAGGGGATTGAGTATTTT

J gene: TRBJ1-4
D gene: TRBD1
V gene: TRBV6-5
clone size: once
CDR3 protein: CASRTGGLNEKLFF
CDR3 DNA: TGTGCCAGCAGAACAGGGGGTCTTAATGAAAAACTGTTTTTT

J gene: TRBJ1-5
D gene: NA
V gene: TRBV3-1/TRBV3-2
clone size: NA
CDR3 protein: CASSPRGGEQPQHF
CDR3 DNA: TGTGCCAGCAGCCCTCGGGGAGGGGAGCAGCCCCAGCATTTT

J gene: TRBJ2-7
D gene: NA
V gene: TRBV5-6
clone size: NA
CDR3 protein: CASSFRGNPTAMAYEQYF
CDR3 DNA: TGTGCCAGCAGCTTTAGAGGGAATCCAACAGCGATGGCCTACGAGCAGTACTTC

J gene: TRBJ1-2
D gene: TRBD1
V gene: TRBV30
clone size: NA
CDR3 protein: CAWSVLRTGGIYGYTF
CDR3 DNA: TGTGCCTGGAGTGTACTCAGGACAGGGGGTATCTATGGCTACACCTTC

J gene: TRBJ1-1
D gene: NA
V gene: TRBV2
clone size: NA
CDR3 protein: CASRRRPRVGTEAFF
CDR3 DNA: TGTGCCAGCAGGAGACGACCCAGGGTTGGCACTGAAGCTTTCTTT

J gene: TRBJ1-1
D gene: NA
V gene: TRBV7-2
clone size: NA
CDR3 protein: CAIPWGVKAFF
CDR3 DNA: TGTGCCATCCCGTGGGGGGTGAAAGCTTTCTTT

J gene: TRBJ1-1
D gene: TRBD1
V gene: TRBV10-3
clone size: NA
CDR3 protein: CAIRRTGGRGTEAFF
CDR3 DNA: TGTGCCATCAGAAGGACAGGGGGCAGGGGCACTGAAGCTTTCTTT

J gene: TRBJ2-6
D gene: NA
V gene: TRBV15
clone size: NA
CDR3 protein: CATSRSGSGANVLTF
CDR3 DNA: TGTGCCACCAGCAGATCCGGGTCTGGGGCCAACGTCCTGACTTTC

J gene: TRBJ2-1
D gene: TRBD1
V gene: TRBV3-1/TRBV3-2
clone size: NA
CDR3 protein: CASSQVIRTGGNEQFF
CDR3 DNA: TGTGCCAGCAGCCAAGTTATTAGGACAGGCGGGAATGAGCAGTTCTTC

J gene: TRBJ1-2
D gene: NA
V gene: TRBV27
clone size: NA
CDR3 protein: CASSNHDMLGYTF
CDR3 DNA: TGTGCCAGCAGCAACCACGACATGTTAGGCTACACCTTC

J gene: TRBJ2-1
D gene: TRBD1
V gene: TRBV11-2
clone size: NA
CDR3 protein: CASSLEPGTGSPPSYNEQFF
CDR3 DNA: TGTGCCAGCAGCTTAGAGCCTGGGACAGGGTCCCCCCCTTCTTACAATGAGCAGTTCTTC

J gene: TRBJ2-7
D gene: TRBD1
V gene: TRBV5-6
clone size: NA
CDR3 protein: CASSLDRGLGYEQYF
CDR3 DNA: TGTGCCAGCAGCTTGGACAGGGGGCTGGGGTACGAGCAGTACTTC

J gene: TRBJ1-6
D gene: NA
V gene: TRBV30
clone size: NA
CDR3 protein: CAWSQGHLSSYNSPLHF
CDR3 DNA: TGTGCCTGGAGTCAGGGACACCTGAGCTCCTATAATTCACCCCTCCACTTT

J gene: TRBJ1-1
D gene: NA
V gene: TRBV18
clone size: NA
CDR3 protein: CASHSGGGDTEAFF
CDR3 DNA: TGTGCCAGCCATTCGGGAGGGGGGGACACTGAAGCTTTCTTT

J gene: TRBJ1-1
D gene: NA
V gene: TRBV3-1/TRBV3-2
clone size: NA
CDR3 protein: CASSQRQTNTEAFF
CDR3 DNA: TGTGCCAGCAGCCAACGACAGACGAACACTGAAGCTTTCTTT

J gene: TRBJ2-1
D gene: TRBD1
V gene: TRBV24-1
clone size: NA
CDR3 protein: CATSRQGTYNEQFF
CDR3 DNA: TGTGCCACCAGCCGACAGGGCACCTACAATGAGCAGTTCTTC

J gene: TRBJ2-7
D gene: TRBD2
V gene: TRBV14
clone size: NA
CDR3 protein: CASSLTSSFSYEQYF
CDR3 DNA: TGTGCCAGCAGCCTGACTAGCTCTTTCTCCTACGAGCAGTACTTC

J gene: TRBJ2-7
D gene: NA
V gene: TRBV9
clone size: many
CDR3 protein: CASSVSDSSYEQYF
CDR3 DNA: TGTGCCAGCAGCGTATCGGACAGCTCCTACGAGCAGTACTTC

J gene: TRBJ1-2
D gene: NA
V gene: TRBV6-1
clone size: NA
CDR3 protein: CASSEAYGAGGYTF
CDR3 DNA: TGTGCCAGCAGTGAAGCGTATGGGGCTGGTGGCTACACCTTC

J gene: TRBJ1-2
D gene: NA
V gene: TRBV5-5
clone size: NA
CDR3 protein: CASSLVGLNYGYTF
CDR3 DNA: TGTGCCAGCAGCTTGGTGGGCCTTAACTATGGCTACACCTTC

J gene: TRBJ1-4
D gene: NA
V gene: TRBV6-1
clone size: NA
CDR3 protein: CASSDPTPTNEKLFF
CDR3 DNA: TGTGCCAGCAGTGATCCGACACCAACTAATGAAAAACTGTTTTTT

J gene: TRBJ1-1
D gene: NA
V gene: TRBV7-2
clone size: NA
CDR3 protein: CASSLTNAYTEAFF
CDR3 DNA: TGTGCCAGCAGCTTAACCAATGCGTACACTGAAGCTTTCTTT

J gene: TRBJ1-1
D gene: NA
V gene: TRBV10-2
clone size: NA
CDR3 protein: CASSEGRNRANTEAFF
CDR3 DNA: TGCGCCAGCAGTGAGGGAAGAAACAGGGCGAACACTGAAGCTTTCTTT

J gene: TRBJ2-3
D gene: TRBD2
V gene: TRBV7-2
clone size: NA
CDR3 protein: CASSLVPSGGLRDTQYF
CDR3 DNA: TGTGCCAGCAGCTTAGTTCCTAGCGGGGGGCTTAGGGATACGCAGTATTTT

J gene: TRBJ2-2
D gene: TRBD1
V gene: TRBV30
clone size: NA
CDR3 protein: CAWSPLGQGARTGELFF
CDR3 DNA: TGTGCCTGGAGTCCTCTAGGACAGGGGGCGCGGACCGGGGAGCTGTTTTTT

J gene: TRBJ1-2
D gene: NA
V gene: TRBV11-2
clone size: NA
CDR3 protein: CASSPEGTGNYGYTF
CDR3 DNA: TGTGCCAGCAGCCCCGAGGGGACTGGGAACTATGGCTACACCTTC

J gene: TRBJ1-6
D gene: TRBD1
V gene: TRBV4-2
clone size: NA
CDR3 protein: CASSQWDSRNSPLHF
CDR3 DNA: TGTGCCAGCAGCCAATGGGACAGTCGGAATTCACCCCTCCACTTT

J gene: TRBJ1-2
D gene: TRBD1
V gene: TRBV5-1
clone size: NA
CDR3 protein: CASSLSGTVSANYGYTF
CDR3 DNA: TGCGCCAGCAGCTTGTCGGGGACAGTATCGGCTAACTATGGCTACACCTTC

J gene: TRBJ2-2
D gene: NA
V gene: TRBV15
clone size: NA
CDR3 protein: CATSRFRAGSATGELFF
CDR3 DNA: TGTGCCACCAGCAGATTCCGAGCAGGGTCGGCCACCGGGGAGCTGTTTTTT

J gene: TRBJ1-1
D gene: TRBD1
V gene: TRBV19
clone size: NA
CDR3 protein: CASSTGQGRNTEAFF
CDR3 DNA: TGTGCCAGTAGTACAGGACAGGGCCGGAACACTGAAGCTTTCTTT

J gene: TRBJ2-7
D gene: TRBD1
V gene: TRBV5-1
clone size: NA
CDR3 protein: CASSMTGGSSYEQYF
CDR3 DNA: TGCGCCAGCAGCATGACAGGGGGCTCCTCCTACGAGCAGTACTTC